This T cell receptor (beta chain) stems from a study of blood T cell repertoires in COVID-19. In the study overall: Nucleic acid was either cDNA or gDNA, and it came from T cells, B-cell-depleted T cells, or PBMCs.

In the original analysis: Amplification of reference gene primers provided the estimated nucleated cell counts. Data came from immunoSEQ multiplex PCR; TCRdb stores just in-frame clones and leaves some out. Clonal size and the V and J genes are those of that table, whereas D and trimming came from the DNA. The sample lists 250,000 or so clones; around 84% were seen once. The CDR3 is made up of 15 amino acids. The germline V gene encodes CDR1 MDHEN and CDR2 SYDVKM. The J segment lost 0 bases and the V segment lost 2 bases, leaving 3 bases of the junction unmatched. V and J are TRBV28 and TRBJ1-1; TRBD1 matches 7 bases. The source of this sequence is a woman between 35 and 50 years old who had recovered from COVID-19. The specimen was peripheral blood. The CDR3 loop is CASSLVTGMNTEAFF. In DNA, the CDR3 is TGTGCCAGCAGTTTAGTGACAGGGATGAACACTGAAGCTTTCTTT.